The present entry profiles one TCR beta chain with its context. V shed 3 bases and J shed 5 bases, with 14 bases lying between them. The germline gives CDR1 SGHRS, CDR2 YFSETQ. This CDR3 spans 15 amino acids. The record originates from a study of blood T cell repertoires in COVID-19. Study as a whole: T cells, B-cell-depleted T cells, or PBMCs provided the cDNA or gDNA that served as material.

As originally analysed: Reference gene primers were amplified, and this amplification served to estimate nucleated cell counts. The assay was immunoSEQ multiplex PCR, and TCRdb's table has in-frame clones only and misses some. V and J calls and clone size come straight from that table; D and trimming were deduced from the DNA. The sample records approximately 320,000 clones, 87% being singletons. Everyone who took part was roughly 18 to 89 years old, and they came from about two dozen US areas. Participant-given clinical history determined each cohort assignment. The V gene is TRBV5-1, the J gene TRBJ1-4; tentative D call: TRBD1 (6 bases). Sequenced sample: PBMCs or T cells enriched from blood (not recorded which). This receptor was obtained from a woman younger than 35 who had recovered from COVID-19. CDR3 bases: TGCGCCAGCAGCTCCCAGGGGCCGGGGAATGAAAAACTGTTTTTT. Protein: CASSSQGPGNEKLFF.